Reported below is one T cell receptor (beta chain). Its antigen is unidentified. V shed 4 bases and J 1 base; nucleotides not matched to a gene: 7. The CDR3 spans 15 residues. Germline CDR1 KGHSH, CDR2 LQKENI. These data belong to a study of cytotoxic CD8 clonotypes in ibrutinib-treated CLL. Study results and limitations: Patients had baseline clonality above age-matched healthy donors, and this clonality moved with circulating CD8+ T-cell counts. The study sampled sustained-remission and progressing patients at different times.

Here immunoSEQ multiplex PCR was the method, and the copy in TCRdb shows in-frame clones only, minus some. This table holds hundreds of thousands of clones, 67% found once. Around 1.9 micrograms of genomic DNA, which was extracted from cryopreserved PBMCs, served as the material used for the TCR beta libraries. The sequenced sample was PBMCs, obtained after 36 months of ibrutinib treatment. This chain connects TRBV18 to TRBJ2-7, with TRBD1 matching 7 bases. The TCR was taken from a human donor with chronic lymphocytic leukemia. CDR3 sequence reads: CASSLRQGNSYEQYF. CDR3 nucleotide sequence: TGTGCCAGCTCACTTCGACAGGGTAATTCCTACGAGCAGTACTTC.